Described below is a single TCR beta chain sequence and its context. What it binds is not known. This sample was taken from a study of T-cell memory formation after mild COVID-19. Each CDR3 protein is one row after TCRdb ran MiXCR on the 5' RACE reads. Among some 300,000 distinct CDR3 sequences listed, just under 20% were seen once. The V and J ends lost 6 bases and 6 bases, in that order; junction bases with no gene match: 8. There are 14 residues in the CDR3. Study-wide results and caveats: Later expanders leaned toward CD4+, whereas clones contracting from day 15 to 85 were balanced CD4/CD8.

The chain carries TRBV12-3 or TRBV12-4 and TRBJ2-7, with 10 bases that match TRBD1. Sequencing input: PBMCs or a T cell subset sorted from them (not recorded which). The clonotype comes from a young man who had mild COVID-19 (a few samples of this study predate the infection). Cell type and time point are not known. In DNA form, the CDR3 reads TGTGCCAGCAGCCAGGACAGGGGGGATTGCGAGCAGTACGTC. As protein: CASSQDRGDCEQYV.